In its sample, the clone carrying this TCR beta chain was seen a few times. This sample was included in a study of siplizumab effects on memory and regulatory T cells. This table comes from immunoSEQ multiplex PCR, and its TCRdb copy is limited to in-frame clones, with some not included. The table records some 64,000 clones, around three quarters of them present only once. Germline V gene data show CDR1 as LNHDA and CDR2 as SQIVND (reference sequence). V dropped 8 bases and J dropped 8; count of bases not matched to a gene: 9. This CDR3 comprises 13 residues. This TCR came from a human donor in good health. The chain recombines TRBV19 with TRBJ1-2; 9 bases map to TRBD1. The sequenced sample was memory CD4+ T cells sorted from blood. CDR3 protein: CASQPDRGWGYTF. The CDR3 DNA reads TGTGCCAGTCAGCCGGACAGGGGCTGGGGCTACACCTTC.